Listed below are T cell receptor beta chains from one sample, sequenced in a study of Graves' ophthalmopathy and Graves' hyperthyroidism. TCRdb re-analysed the multiplex PCR reads in MiXCR, keeping a single row per CDR3 protein. This table holds 40,000 to 45,000 distinct CDR3 sequences, over 40% found once. What was sequenced was peripheral blood. These receptors all come from an adult man with Graves' ophthalmopathy. CDR3s include the opening cysteine and the closing phenylalanine or tryptophan. D genes are given only for firm matches. Clone size is not always given. Where it is, it says once, few, many or a class for expanded clones.

v_call	d_call	j_call	clone_size	cdr3_aa	cdr3_nt
TRBV28	TRBD1	TRBJ2-2	.	CASLPGTDNTGELFF	TGTGCCAGCCTCCCCGGGACAGACAACACCGGGGAGCTGTTTTTT
TRBV11-2	.	TRBJ2-3	once	CASSSNTGERYGTDTQYF	TGTGCCAGCAGCTCTAACACCGGGGAGAGGTATGGCACAGATACGCAGTATTTT
TRBV20-1	TRBD1	TRBJ2-1	.	CSESLLGQGVLNEQFF	TGCAGTGAGTCCCTTTTAGGACAGGGGGTTTTGAATGAGCAGTTCTTC
TRBV20-1	TRBD2	TRBJ2-7	.	CSARTSGRSEQYF	TGCAGTGCCCGGACTAGCGGGAGGAGTGAGCAGTACTTC
TRBV9	TRBD1	TRBJ1-2	.	CASSQGQGADGYTF	TGTGCCAGCAGCCAGGGACAGGGGGCGGATGGCTACACCTTC
TRBV6-1	TRBD1	TRBJ1-1	many	CASTSLGRGLNTEAFF	TGTGCCAGCACTTCCCTGGGGAGGGGGCTGAACACTGAAGCTTTCTTT
TRBV7-2	TRBD2	TRBJ2-1	.	CASSSRLAGGKGEQFF	TGTGCCAGCAGCTCCCGACTAGCGGGGGGGAAGGGGGAGCAGTTCTTC
TRBV12-3/TRBV12-4	TRBD2	TRBJ2-7	.	CASGLLAGSYEQYF	TGTGCCAGTGGGCTGCTAGCGGGTTCCTACGAGCAGTACTTC
TRBV4-1	TRBD2	TRBJ2-7	.	CASSPASGRAEYEQYF	TGCGCCAGCAGCCCAGCTAGCGGGAGGGCCGAATACGAGCAGTACTTC
TRBV6-2/TRBV6-3	.	TRBJ1-6	many	CASRIPLEHNSPLHF	TGTGCCAGCAGAATTCCGCTTGAGCATAATTCACCCCTCCACTTT
TRBV2	.	TRBJ1-2	.	CASSEARWGTF	TGTGCCAGCAGCGAGGCGAGGTGGGGGACCTTC
TRBV30	TRBD2	TRBJ2-1	few	CAWKKAGSYNEQFF	TGTGCCTGGAAAAAAGCGGGATCCTACAATGAGCAGTTCTTC
TRBV5-1	.	TRBJ1-5	.	CASSPAGNQPQHF	TGCGCCAGCAGCCCCGCGGGGAATCAGCCCCAGCATTTT
TRBV5-1	.	TRBJ2-2	.	CASSLSKGNTGELFF	TGCGCCAGCAGCTTGAGTAAGGGGAACACCGGGGAGCTGTTTTTT
TRBV5-4	TRBD1	TRBJ2-6	.	CASSSRDSSRSGANVLTF	TGTGCCAGCAGCTCAAGGGACAGCTCGCGCTCTGGGGCCAACGTCCTGACTTTC
TRBV9	.	TRBJ2-3	many	CASSLGAFGPSTDTQYF	TGTGCCAGCAGCCTAGGAGCGTTTGGGCCTAGCACAGATACGCAGTATTTT
TRBV5-1	TRBD2	TRBJ2-3	.	CAISLGLAGSDTQYF	TGCGCCATCAGCTTGGGACTAGCGGGGTCAGATACGCAGTATTTT
TRBV24-1	.	TRBJ2-3	.	CATSDRGGQEFTDTQYF	TGTGCCACCAGTGATCGGGGAGGACAGGAGTTCACAGATACGCAGTATTTT
TRBV30	TRBD1	TRBJ1-5	.	CAWSGTGVRGGQPQHF	TGTGCCTGGTCCGGGACAGGGGTGCGGGGCGGTCAGCCCCAGCATTTT
TRBV9	TRBD2	TRBJ2-3	.	CASSVGTSGTDTQYF	TGTGCCAGCAGCGTCGGGACTAGCGGCACAGATACGCAGTATTTT
TRBV5-6	.	TRBJ2-5	.	CASSSMGLVDQPQYF	TGTGCCAGCAGCTCGATGGGCCTAGTCGATCAGCCCCAGTACTTC
TRBV12-3/TRBV12-4	.	TRBJ2-2	.	CASSLPPGELFF	TGTGCCAGCAGTTTACCCCCAGGGGAGCTGTTTTTT
TRBV24-1	.	TRBJ2-5	.	CATSDQPQYF	TGTGCCACCAGTGATCAGCCCCAGTACTTC
TRBV12-3/TRBV12-4	TRBD2	TRBJ2-1	.	CASTVRLAGFNEQFF	TGTGCCAGCACCGTTCGACTAGCGGGTTTCAATGAGCAGTTCTTC
TRBV6-1	.	TRBJ1-4	many	CASSRALATNEKLFF	TGTGCCAGCAGTCGGGCCCTCGCAACTAATGAAAAACTGTTTTTT
TRBV12-3/TRBV12-4	.	TRBJ2-2	many	CASSTPTFRARELFF	TGTGCCAGCAGTACTCCAACCTTCAGGGCCCGGGAGCTGTTTTTT
TRBV12-3/TRBV12-4	TRBD2	TRBJ2-1	many	CASSLGSSGINEQFF	TGTGCCAGCAGTTTGGGGTCTAGCGGGATCAATGAGCAGTTCTTC
TRBV7-3	.	TRBJ1-1	once	CASSLCEEDTEAFF	TGTGCCAGCAGCTTATGTGAGGAGGACACTGAAGCTTTCTTT
TRBV14	.	TRBJ2-1	.	CASSPTRGRGENEQFF	TGTGCCAGCAGCCCAACACGGGGTAGAGGGGAGAATGAGCAGTTCTTC
TRBV28	TRBD1	TRBJ1-6	many	CASSSTGRSSYNSPLHF	TGTGCCAGCAGCTCGACAGGGAGGAGCTCCTATAATTCACCCCTCCACTTT
TRBV7-8	TRBD2	TRBJ2-7	many	CASSPLGGSSYEQYF	TGTGCCAGCAGCCCCCTAGGCGGGAGCTCCTACGAGCAGTACTTC
TRBV29-1	TRBD2	TRBJ2-1	.	CSGKAGGYNEQFF	TGCAGCGGCAAAGCGGGAGGCTACAATGAGCAGTTCTTC
TRBV20-1	.	TRBJ2-1	.	CSAGTGPHNEQFF	TGCAGTGCTGGAACGGGACCCCACAATGAGCAGTTCTTC
TRBV28	TRBD1	TRBJ1-2	many	CASKIQGGYGYTF	TGTGCCAGCAAAATACAGGGGGGCTATGGCTACACCTTC
TRBV10-2	.	TRBJ1-5	medium-sized	CASSESHSNQPQHF	TGCGCCAGCAGTGAGTCGCATAGCAATCAGCCCCAGCATTTT
TRBV6-5	.	TRBJ2-3	.	CASSRVASTYTQNF	TGTGCCAGCAGTAGGGTAGCAAGTACATATACGCAGAATTTT
TRBV7-8	.	TRBJ2-3	medium-sized	CASSPRRRFDTQYF	TGTGCCAGCAGCCCACGCAGGAGGTTTGATACGCAGTATTTT
TRBV5-8	TRBD2	TRBJ2-5	many	CATTLARRSQETQYF	TGTGCCACCACACTAGCGCGTAGATCCCAAGAGACCCAGTACTTC
TRBV20-1	TRBD1	TRBJ2-7	few	CSTSLLDRFSYEQYF	TGCAGTACCTCCTTATTGGACAGGTTCTCCTACGAGCAGTACTTC
TRBV7-2	.	TRBJ2-4	.	CASSLEGNIQYF	TGTGCCAGCAGCTTAGAGGGAAACATTCAGTACTTC
TRBV20-1	.	TRBJ2-7	many	CSARDLGPDTYEQYF	TGCAGTGCTAGGGACCTGGGACCAGACACCTACGAGCAGTACTTC
TRBV20-1	.	TRBJ2-7	.	CSAPRSTSYEQYF	TGCAGTGCCCCTCGGAGCACATCCTACGAGCAGTACTTC
TRBV19	.	TRBJ1-1	many	CASSVEGGEAFF	TGTGCCAGTAGTGTTGAAGGGGGTGAAGCTTTCTTT
TRBV7-9	TRBD2	TRBJ2-1	.	CASSFTTGRVVNEQFF	TGTGCCAGCAGCTTCACGACCGGGAGGGTTGTGAATGAGCAGTTCTTC
TRBV9	TRBD1	TRBJ2-3	once	CASSLGQGGGGSYNEQYF	TGTGCCAGCAGCCTAGGACAGGGAGGTGGTGGCTCCTACAATGAGCAGTATTTT